The 15 T cell receptor beta chains reported below all come from one sample, sequenced in a study of blood T cell repertoires in COVID-19. Using immunoSEQ multiplex PCR, the repertoire was profiled, and TCRdb retains in-frame clones only, with some absent. The profile shows more than 400,000 clones, approximately 90% of them singletons. Input material: PBMCs or T cells enriched from blood (not recorded which). These receptors were obtained from a woman in her late teens or twenties who had recovered from COVID-19.

The chain uses TRBV7-9 and TRBJ1-1, with a weak D call TRBD1 (6 bases). The ends were cut back, 5 bases at V and 1 base at J, with 17 bases in the middle. This CDR3 spans 16 amino acids. Germline CDR1 is SEHNR and CDR2 is FQNEAQ (reference sequence). The CDR3 loop reads CASSVTRGTRNTEAFF. DNA of the CDR3: TGTGCCAGCAGCGTTACCAGGGGTACGAGGAACACTGAAGCTTTCTTT.

This clone was found once. This chain joins TRBV10-3 and TRBJ1-1; 8 bases line up with TRBD1. The CDR3 extends over 12 amino acids. Germline trimming cut 11 bases from V and 2 bases from J; bases unmatched to any gene: 4. In germline, CDR1 is ENHRY, CDR2 SYGVKD. CDR3 DNA: TGTGCCGCAGGGGGCCGAAACACTGAAGCTTTCTTT. Translated: CAAGGRNTEAFF.

The chain joins TRBV5-1 to TRBJ2-1; D not certain. The CDR3 extends over 11 amino acids. Germline V gives CDR1 SGHRS, CDR2 YFSETQ. Trimming removed 0 bases at V and 14 bases at J, with 9 bases between. CDR3 in amino acids: CASSLEGREFF. The CDR3 nucleotides read TGCGCCAGCAGCTTGGAAGGCCGGGAGTTCTTC.

This rearrangement joins TRBV5-1 to TRBJ1-4; 7 positions agree with TRBD1. Germline loops: CDR1 SGHRS, CDR2 YFSETQ. Trimming cost V 4 bases and J 7 bases; bases outside gene matches: 10. The CDR3 spans 15 residues. The CDR3 spells CASSLLQGLGEKLFF. The CDR3 DNA reads as TGCGCCAGCAGCCTACTACAGGGGTTAGGTGAAAAACTGTTTTTT.

The V gene is TRBV18, the J gene TRBJ2-5; D unclear. CDR1 and CDR2 (germline): KGHSH, LQKENI. This CDR3 contains 14 residues. V lost 2 bases, J lost 5 bases, and 12 bases lay in between. In nucleotides, the CDR3 is TGTGCCAGCTCACCAAGCGCAAGGATGGAGACCCAGTACTTC. It specifies CASSPSARMETQYF.

V is TRBV7-6 and J is TRBJ1-1, with 8 positions matching TRBD1. The CDR3 loop spans 14 amino acids. V shed 5 bases, J shed 1 base, and the junction held 3 bases outside the gene matches. The germline CDR1 and CDR2 sequences are SGHVS and FNYEAQ. This CDR3 is CASSAGQGNTEAFF. In DNA form, the CDR3 reads TGTGCCAGCAGCGCCGGACAGGGGAACACTGAAGCTTTCTTT.

The chain couples TRBV28 to TRBJ1-6; 7 positions match TRBD1. The junction had 7 bases not matched to a gene; V was cut back by 8 bases and J by 0 bases. The length of the CDR3 is 16 residues. Germline values: CDR1 MDHEN, CDR2 SYDVKM. CDR3 in amino acids: CASQYRGSSYNSPLHF. CDR3 in DNA: TGTGCCAGCCAATACAGGGGTAGCTCCTATAATTCACCCCTCCACTTT.

This clone has more than one count but fewer than ten. The chain links TRBV7-2 to TRBJ2-5; tentatively, D is TRBD1 (6 bases). From germline, CDR1 is SGHTA and CDR2 FQGNSA. The CDR3 length is 15 residues. Trimming shortened V by 5 bases and J by 4 bases, and 17 bases separated the two germline ends. The CDR3 sequence: CASSAAGEITETQYF. The CDR3 DNA reads as TGTGCCAGCAGCGCGGCAGGGGAAATTACAGAGACCCAGTACTTC.

The genes are TRBV5-1 and TRBJ2-7; a weak D match, TRBD1 (5 bases). Deletions cut 4 bases from V and 2 bases from J, with 13 bases between. In germline, CDR1 is SGHRS, CDR2 YFSETQ. CDR3 length equals 14 residues. The CDR3 bases are TGCGCCAGCAGCGCCATTTCGACAGCCTACGAGCAGTACTTC. Its protein product is CASSAISTAYEQYF.

The gene calls are TRBV6-5 and TRBJ2-3, with D perhaps TRBD2 (6 bases). The CDR3 length is 15 residues. Germline V gene data show CDR1 as MNHEY and CDR2 as SVGAGI. V lost 5 bases and J 3 bases, leaving 15 bases between the germline ends. The CDR3 spells CASSRLNGGTDTQYF. The CDR3, as DNA: TGTGCCAGCAGTCGACTAAACGGGGGAACAGATACGCAGTATTTT.

This clone occurred a few times. The chain recombines TRBV5-1 with TRBJ2-7, with no clear D. The CDR3 contains 13 residues. Germline assignment: CDR1 SGHRS and CDR2 YFSETQ. The V and J ends lost 0 bases and 4 bases respectively, with 8 bases between them. The CDR3: CASSLDGLYEQYF. The CDR3 nucleotides are TGCGCCAGCAGCTTGGACGGTTTGTACGAGCAGTACTTC.

This clone occurred once. J is TRBJ2-5 and V is TRBV4-1; 9 bases fit TRBD1. Germline V gives CDR1 MGHRA, CDR2 YSYEKL. The V gene end was trimmed by 1 base and the J gene end by 5 bases; junction bases not matched to a gene: 11. The CDR3 loop spans 17 amino acids. CDR3 loop: CASSQGEGTGSTETQYF. The CDR3 coding sequence is TGCGCCAGCAGCCAAGGTGAAGGGACAGGGTCCACCGAGACCCAGTACTTC.

V usage is TRBV3-1 (or the pseudogene TRBV3-2) and J usage is TRBJ2-7; D is perhaps TRBD1 (5 bases). There are 14 residues in the CDR3. CDR1 and CDR2 (germline): LGHDT, YNNKEL (reference sequence). Trimming stripped 1 base from V and 2 bases from J, with 9 bases between. CDR3 coding DNA: TGTGCCAGCAGCCAAGGACAGAGAACCTACGAGCAGTACTTC. The encoded protein is CASSQGQRTYEQYF.

The chain employs TRBV11-2 and TRBJ1-2; no clear D. Per germline, CDR1 SGHAT and CDR2 FQNNGV. The CDR3 has 14 residues. Trimming cost V 0 bases and J 5 bases, with 10 bases left between them. CDR3 amino acids: CASSLDFELYGYTF. CDR3 coding DNA: TGTGCCAGCAGCTTAGATTTCGAGCTATATGGCTACACCTTC. Combining the CDR3 with reference TRBV11-2 and TRBJ1-2 gives the whole variable domain EAGVAQSPRYKIIEKRQSVAFWCNPISGHATLYWYQQILGQGPKLLIQFQNNGVVDDSQLPKDRFSAERLKGVDSTLKIQPAKLEDSAVYLCASSLDFELYGYTFGSGTRLTVV.

The chain uses TRBV5-6 and TRBJ1-4; no clear D. Germline V gives CDR1 SGHDT, CDR2 YYEEEE. The CDR3 spans 15 residues. V was cut by 0 bases and J by 4 bases, with 10 bases left in between. CDR3 sequence (DNA): TGTGCCAGCAGCTTGGTAACAGCACATAATGAAAAACTGTTTTTT. Translation: CASSLVTAHNEKLFF.